This record concerns one T cell receptor beta chain sequence. Its specificity is unknown. The CDR3 spans 15 residues. V gave up 3 bases and J gave up 2 bases, with 8 bases separating them. Germline V lookup: CDR1 LNHDA, CDR2 SQIVND (reference sequence). PCR primers comprised 60 Vbeta and 13 Jbeta primers. The method was immunoSEQ multiplex PCR; TCRdb's version includes in-frame clones alone and lacks a portion of them. Seen here are approximately 140,000 clones, about four fifths observed once, and the top ten hold 3.5% to 4.5%. These data belong to a study of cytomegalovirus exposure and HLA in healthy donors. Study-level results: According to the study, 160 or so TCR beta chains were cytomegalovirus-associated. A later analysis found TCR association rates differed by HLA locus, highest for DRB1 and lowest for HLA-C. In an earlier analysis, productive rearrangement rates for most beta V segments clustered near 87% or 30%.

The receptor was derived from a human donor in good health. Material: PBMCs. The rearrangement joins TRBV19 to TRBJ2-6; D might be TRBD1 (5 bases). This chain's CDR3 is CASSIIGAGANVLTF. CDR3 sequence (DNA): TGTGCCAGTAGTATCATAGGGGCTGGGGCCAACGTCCTGACTTTC.